The 30 T cell receptor beta chains below all came from one sample that was sequenced in a study of cytomegalovirus exposure and HLA in healthy donors. The PCR ran on 60 Vbeta and 13 Jbeta primers. The table came from immunoSEQ multiplex PCR; TCRdb's copy has only in-frame clones and leaves some out. The sample includes roughly 180,000 clones, roughly four fifths of them seen just once. Specimen: PBMCs. These receptor sequences come from a female donor in good health and CMV-seronegative.

This clone was observed once. The chain combines TRBV27 with TRBJ2-1, with D maybe TRBD1 (5 bases). The CDR3 consists of 15 residues. The V end lost 2 bases, the J end lost 10 bases, and 18 bases lay between the germline ends. CDR1 is MNHEY and CDR2 is SMNVEV in the germline V gene (reference sequence). CDR3 DNA sequence: TGTGCCAGCAGTTTACAGGGAATAACCCCCTCCGAGCAGTTCTTC. Its translation is CASSLQGITPSEQFF.

The chain joins TRBV4-3 to TRBJ1-2; the D gene is possibly TRBD1 (5 bases). V was cut by 1 base and J by 6 bases, with 18 bases left in between. The CDR3 contains 16 residues. From germline, CDR1 is LGHNA and CDR2 YSLEER. The CDR3 loop is CASSQAHAGRTNGYTF. Here the CDR3 DNA reads TGCGCCAGCAGCCAAGCCCATGCAGGGAGGACCAATGGCTACACCTTC.

V and J are TRBV6-5 and TRBJ1-5; D unresolved. CDR1 is MNHEY, CDR2 SVGAGI, per germline. V was cut by 6 bases and J by 0 bases, with 6 bases left in between. The CDR3 runs to 13 residues. The CDR3 loop reads CASSPYSNQPQHF. CDR3 nucleotides: TGTGCCAGCAGCCCGTATAGCAATCAGCCCCAGCATTTT.

This clone appeared once. The J gene is TRBJ2-5, the V gene TRBV30, with TRBD2 matching 7 bases. Germline V gene data show CDR1 as GTSNPN and CDR2 as SVGIG (reference sequence). The trim removed 2 bases at V and 2 bases at J, leaving 5 bases unmatched. The CDR3 sequence is 14 residues long. The CDR3 DNA reads as TGTGCCTGGAGTAGCTCAGCGGGACAAGAGACCCAGTACTTC. Translating gives CAWSSSAGQETQYF.

V is TRBV27 and J is TRBJ2-3, with D possibly TRBD2 on 5 matching bases. Germline V gene data show CDR1 as MNHEY and CDR2 as SMNVEV (reference sequence). The V end was cut by 6 bases, the J end by 0 bases, with 13 bases between. CDR3 length equals 15 residues. CDR3 protein: CASSELGASTDTQYF. In DNA form, the CDR3 reads TGTGCCAGCAGCGAACTAGGTGCTAGCACAGATACGCAGTATTTT.

The V and J genes are TRBV19 and TRBJ1-2, with D perhaps TRBD1 (5 bases). Trimming left V 6 bases short and J 0 bases short, with 23 bases between. This CDR3 is 18 amino acids long. The germline gives CDR1 LNHDA, CDR2 SQIVND (reference sequence). CDR3 loop: CASSSNLAGGGTNYGYTF. CDR3 in DNA: TGTGCCAGTAGCTCAAATTTGGCAGGTGGGGGGACTAACTATGGCTACACCTTC.

This chain connects TRBV19 to TRBJ1-2, with TRBD1 as a possible D gene (5 bases). V lost 10 bases, J lost 3 bases, and 15 bases lay in between. CDR3 size: 13 residues. Germline CDR1 reads LNHDA; CDR2 reads SQIVND (reference sequence). DNA of the CDR3: TGTGCCACTTCAGGGTTCAGAGACTATGGCTACACCTTC. Its protein product is CATSGFRDYGYTF.

The V gene is TRBV7-2, the J gene TRBJ1-4, with D possibly TRBD1 on 5 matching bases. The CDR3 loop spans 14 amino acids. The ends were cut back, 5 bases at V and 4 bases at J, with 11 bases in the middle. Germline V gene sequence: CDR1 SGHTA, CDR2 FQGNSA. CDR3 region: CASSLRRGNEKLFF. CDR3 coding DNA: TGTGCCAGCAGCCTCCGGAGGGGTAATGAAAAACTGTTTTTT. Using reference TRBV7-2 and TRBJ1-4 for the parts outside the CDR3, the full variable domain is GAGVSQSPSNKVTEKGKDVELRCDPISGHTALYWYRQSLGQGLEFLIYFQGNSAPDKSGLPSDRFSAERTGGSVSTLTIQRTQQEDSAVYLCASSLRRGNEKLFFGSGTQLSVL.

The chain couples TRBV15 to TRBJ1-4; possibly TRBD1 for D (5 bases). V was clipped by 0 bases and J by 12 bases, with 17 bases between them. The germline V gene has CDR1 LNHNV and CDR2 YYDKDF (reference sequence). The length of the CDR3 is 15 residues. For the CDR3, the DNA is TGTGCCACCAGCAGAGAGCTGGGGCGGCGCGGGGAACTGTTTTTT. Protein: CATSRELGRRGELFF.

On this clone: Its ends do not fully match the called genes, so a read error is possible. The chain employs TRBV7-7 and TRBJ1-1; unclear D gene. The CDR3 is 13 amino acids. From germline, CDR1 is SSHAT and CDR2 FNYEAQ (reference sequence). The CDR3 is CASSLAGNTEAFF. The DNA of the CDR3 is TGTGCTAGCAGCTTAGCCGGGAACACTGAAGCTTTCTTT.

This clone was seen only a few times. The chain has TRBV9 and TRBJ2-2, with D possibly TRBD2 on 6 matching bases. V lost 3 bases and J lost 6, with 24 bases in between. The germline gives CDR1 SGDLS, CDR2 YYNGEE. The CDR3 totals 18 residues. The CDR3 nucleotides are TGTGCCAGCAGCGGTGGGTTTCGGGGGAGCGGCGTAGCCGGGGAGCTGTTTTTT. Its protein is CASSGGFRGSGVAGELFF. Together with reference TRBV9 and TRBJ2-2, the CDR3 gives the full variable domain: DSGVTQTPKHLITATGQRVTLRCSPRSGDLSVYWYQQSLDQGLQFLIQYYNGEERAKGNILERFSAQQFPDLHSELNLSSLELGDSALYFCASSGGFRGSGVAGELFFGEGSRLTVL.

This chain joins TRBV27 and TRBJ2-3; TRBD1 matches 8 bases. Germline CDR1 reads MNHEY; CDR2 reads SMNVEV (reference sequence). The CDR3 has 16 amino acids. With 4 bases clipped from V and 4 bases from J, the junction kept 10 bases outside the gene matches. The CDR3 here is CASSYLMTGAADTQYF. The DNA of the CDR3 is TGTGCCAGCAGTTACCTCATGACAGGGGCGGCAGATACGCAGTATTTT.

This chain connects TRBV4-2 to TRBJ2-1; TRBD2 is a possible D gene (6 bases). The CDR3 has 17 amino acids. The V end was cut by 0 bases, the J end by 0 bases, with 12 bases between. Germline V lookup: CDR1 LGHNA, CDR2 YNFKEQ. CDR3 in DNA: TGTGCCAGCAGCCAAGATCAGGCGGGGAGCTCCTACAATGAGCAGTTCTTC. This translates into CASSQDQAGSSYNEQFF.

The chain uses TRBV18 and TRBJ1-5; TRBD1 matches 9 bases. CDR1 is KGHSH and CDR2 is LQKENI in the germline V gene. The ends lost 3 bases at V and 5 bases at J; junction bases unmatched: 11. The CDR3 loop spans 17 amino acids. CDR3 DNA sequence: TGTGCCAGCTCACCCAACCGGGGGACAGGGAGGGATCAGCCCCAGCATTTT. Translation: CASSPNRGTGRDQPQHF.

V and J are TRBV7-6 and TRBJ2-5, with D uncertain. Trimming removed 1 base at V and 5 bases at J, with 5 bases between. Germline V lookup: CDR1 SGHVS, CDR2 FNYEAQ. CDR3 size: 12 residues. In nucleotides, the CDR3 is TGTGCCAGCAGCTTAGTCGGGGAGACCCAGTACTTC. Translation gives CASSLVGETQYF.

This clone was seen once. This chain connects TRBV7-9 to TRBJ2-7; D gene unclear. CDR1 is SEHNR, CDR2 FQNEAQ, per germline (reference sequence). Trimming shortened V by 5 bases and J by 4 bases, and 9 bases separated the two germline ends. The CDR3 totals 12 residues. The CDR3 here is CASSLRGYEQYF. The CDR3 region has the DNA TGTGCCAGCAGCCTCCGAGGATACGAGCAGTACTTC.

The DNA of the CDR3 is TGTGCCAGCAGTCCCCCGGGGAGGGTTGGAGGCGAGCAGTACTTC. Residues: CASSPPGRVGGEQYF. The genes are TRBV6-5 and TRBJ2-7; 7 bases align to TRBD2. CDR3 size: 15 residues. Germline assignment: CDR1 MNHEY and CDR2 SVGAGI. Losses at the gene ends were 5 bases for V and 6 bases for J; bases not matched to a gene: 13.

This rearrangement joins TRBV11-2 to TRBJ2-7; 12 bases align to TRBD2. CDR1 and CDR2 from the germline V gene are SGHAT and FQNNGV. After removal of 5 bases from V and 3 bases from J, the junction contained 11 bases not matched to a gene. CDR3 length equals 17 residues. The CDR3 protein is CASSPGWTSGIYYEQYF. The DNA for the CDR3 is TGTGCCAGCAGCCCGGGTTGGACTAGCGGGATTTACTACGAGCAGTACTTC.

This clone came up once. The J gene is TRBJ1-1, the V gene TRBV27; a possible D gene is TRBD1 (6 bases). V lost 5 bases to trimming and J lost 4 bases, with 11 bases between them. The CDR3 is made up of 13 amino acids. Per the germline V gene, CDR1 is MNHEY and CDR2 is SMNVEV (reference sequence). CDR3 sequence (DNA): TGTGCCAGCAGTCTACAGGGTCCCACTGAAGCTTTCTTT. Protein sequence: CASSLQGPTEAFF.

CDR3 amino acids: CASSHRDRPYEQYF. As DNA, the CDR3 is TGTGCCAGCAGCCACCGGGACAGACCTTACGAGCAGTACTTC. The chain has TRBV11-3 and TRBJ2-7; 7 bases match TRBD1. Losses at the gene ends were 5 bases for V and 4 bases for J; bases not matched to a gene: 8. The CDR3 spans 14 residues. Per germline, CDR1 SGHNT and CDR2 YENEEA. Full variable domain (outside the CDR3, taken from reference TRBV11-3 and TRBJ2-7): EAGVVQSPRYKIIEKKQPVAFWCNPISGHNTLYWYLQNLGQGPELLIRYENEEAVDDSQLPKDRFSAERLKGVDSTLKIQPAELGDSAVYLCASSHRDRPYEQYFGPGTRLTVT.

The V and J genes are TRBV2 and TRBJ2-2; the match to TRBD2 covers 7 bases. Unmatched junction bases numbered 2, after V lost 3 bases and J lost 1 base. The germline V gene encodes CDR1 SNHLY and CDR2 FYNNEI. The length of the CDR3 is 15 residues. This CDR3 reads CASSDQRGNTGELFF. For the CDR3, the DNA is TGTGCCAGCAGTGACCAGCGGGGGAACACCGGGGAGCTGTTTTTT.

There are a few counts of this clone. The CDR3 sequence: CASSGRQGNGYEQYF. CDR3 sequence (DNA): TGTGCCAGCTCAGGCAGACAGGGTAACGGCTACGAGCAGTACTTC. The chain is built from TRBV18 and TRBJ2-7, with 7 bases fitting TRBD1. The trim removed 5 bases at V and 3 bases at J, leaving 10 bases unmatched. Looked up from germline, CDR1 is KGHSH and CDR2 is LQKENI. CDR3 length: 15 amino acids.

Here the CDR3 reads CASSLGFSLGQGAVISSYNEQFF. In DNA form, the CDR3 reads TGTGCCAGCAGTTTAGGCTTCAGTTTGGGACAGGGGGCCGTGATTAGCTCCTACAATGAGCAGTTCTTC. The chain carries TRBV28 and TRBJ2-1; 12 positions match TRBD1. CDR3 length: 23 amino acids. Trimming removed 2 bases from V and 0 bases from J; junction bases left unmatched: 20. Germline CDR1 is MDHEN and CDR2 is SYDVKM. Full variable domain (remainder filled in from reference TRBV28 and TRBJ2-1): DVKVTQSSRYLVKRTGEKVFLECVQDMDHENMFWYRQDPGLGLRLIYFSYDVKMKEKGDIPEGYSVSREKKERFSLILESASTNQTSMYLCASSLGFSLGQGAVISSYNEQFFGPGTRLTVL.

This clone appeared a few times. The chain carries TRBV11-2 and TRBJ2-5, with 13 bases identical to TRBD2. The germline gives CDR1 SGHAT, CDR2 FQNNGV. J was trimmed by 7 bases and V by 3 bases; bases with no gene match: 14. The CDR3 is 18 amino acids. The CDR3 loop is CASSFPGTSGTSVATQYF. CDR3 bases: TGTGCCAGCAGCTTTCCGGGGACTAGCGGGACCTCCGTTGCGACCCAGTACTTC.

As for this clone: Other nucleotide sequences from this sample produce the same CDR3. The gene calls are TRBV30 and TRBJ1-1; no definite D call. Trimming took off 2 bases at V and 1 base at J, with 5 bases between the two ends. The germline V gene has CDR1 GTSNPN and CDR2 SVGIG (reference sequence). The length of the CDR3 is 12 residues. The CDR3 reads CAWSPGNTEAFF. CDR3 coding DNA: TGTGCCTGGAGTCCAGGGAACACTGAAGCTTTCTTT. The full variable domain, with the rest looked up from reference TRBV30 and TRBJ1-1, is SQTIHQWPATLVQPVGSPLSLECTVEGTSNPNLYWYRQAAGRGLQLLFYSVGIGQISSEVPQNLSASRPQDRQFILSSKKLLLSDSGFYLCAWSPGNTEAFFGQGTRLTVV.

The gene calls are TRBV4-1 and TRBJ1-1, with D perhaps TRBD1 (5 bases). This CDR3 comprises 14 residues. Trimming removed 0 bases at V and 9 bases at J, with 14 bases between. Germline V gives CDR1 MGHRA, CDR2 YSYEKL. The CDR3 loop is CASSQDRGLQQAFF. Written as DNA, the CDR3 is TGCGCCAGCAGCCAAGATAGGGGCCTGCAGCAAGCTTTCTTT.

This clone has just one count. The chain has TRBV19 and TRBJ2-4; the D gene is possibly TRBD2 (6 bases). The CDR3 has 15 residues. Between the trimmed V and J ends, which lost 0 bases and 8 bases, there was a span of 14 bases. The germline V gene has CDR1 LNHDA and CDR2 SQIVND (reference sequence). The CDR3 loop is CASSIDFEEGDIQYF. CDR3 coding DNA: TGTGCCAGTAGTATAGACTTCGAGGAGGGAGACATTCAGTACTTC. Based on the CDR3 plus reference TRBV19 and TRBJ2-4, the full variable domain is DGGITQSPKYLFRKEGQNVTLSCEQNLNHDAMYWYRQDPGQGLRLIYYSQIVNDFQKGDIAEGYSVSREKKESFPLTVTSAQKNPTAFYLCASSIDFEEGDIQYFGAGTRLSVL.

The chain employs TRBV6-5 and TRBJ1-1; 9 bases line up with TRBD1. V shed 6 bases and J 1 base; nucleotides not matched to a gene: 6. From germline, CDR1 is MNHEY and CDR2 SVGAGI. The CDR3 covers 15 residues. CDR3 residues: CASSLRDRANTEAFF. DNA of the CDR3: TGTGCCAGCAGCCTCCGGGACAGGGCGAACACTGAAGCTTTCTTT.

The V call is TRBV6-1, the J call TRBJ1-1; 7 nucleotides match TRBD1. There are 14 residues in the CDR3. Germline V CDR1 and CDR2: MNHNS, SASEGT. The J segment lost 11 bases and the V segment lost 9 bases, leaving 18 bases of the junction unmatched. For the CDR3, the DNA is TGTGCCAGTACAACAGGGGCCGGGGGGGGTTGGGCTTTCTTT. It specifies CASTTGAGGGWAFF.

This clone was counted only a few times. The V call is TRBV11-2, the J call TRBJ1-2, with D perhaps matching TRBD1 (6 bases). The length of the CDR3 is 15 residues. CDR1 and CDR2 from the germline V gene are SGHAT and FQNNGV. Between the trimmed V and J ends, which lost 3 bases and 6 bases, there was a span of 17 bases. In DNA form, the CDR3 reads TGTGCCAGCAGCTTTGGGGGGGCGCAGATGGATGGCTACACCTTC. Its protein is CASSFGGAQMDGYTF.